This T cell receptor (beta chain) was identified in a study of blood T cell repertoires in COVID-19. Overall study: Both acute and convalescent COVID-19 samples were obtained from the United States, Italy and Spain. PBMCs, B-cell-depleted T cells, or T cells provided the cDNA or gDNA that made up the material.

The authors' processing: For nucleated cells, counts were estimated from reference gene primer amplification. The assay was immunoSEQ multiplex PCR, and TCRdb's table has in-frame clones only and misses some. V and J calls and clone size are as listed in that table; D and trimming were resolved from the DNA. The data contain roughly 36,000 clones, around nine tenths of them seen just once; the ten biggest clones take up roughly two fifths. Germline CDR1 and CDR2: MNHEY and SMNVEV (reference sequence). The CDR3 totals 17 residues. Losses at the gene ends were 4 bases for V and 2 bases for J; bases not matched to a gene: 11. This clone was seen a few times.

V and J are TRBV27 and TRBJ2-7; TRBD1 matches 10 bases. The sample consisted of peripheral blood. The source of this sequence is a man in his 60s with active or convalescent COVID-19. CDR3 region: CASSSDGTGERAYEQYF. In DNA, the CDR3 is TGTGCCAGCAGTTCGGACGGGACAGGGGAGAGGGCCTACGAGCAGTACTTC.